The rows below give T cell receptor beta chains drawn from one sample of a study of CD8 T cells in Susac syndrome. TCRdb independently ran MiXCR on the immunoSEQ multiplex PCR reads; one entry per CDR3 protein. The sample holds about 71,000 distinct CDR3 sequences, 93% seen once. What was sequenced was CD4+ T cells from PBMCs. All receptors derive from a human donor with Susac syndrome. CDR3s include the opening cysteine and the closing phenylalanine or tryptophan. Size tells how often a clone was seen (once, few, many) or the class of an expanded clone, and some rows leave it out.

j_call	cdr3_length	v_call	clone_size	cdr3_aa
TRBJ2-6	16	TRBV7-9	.	CASSLVQSAGANVLTF
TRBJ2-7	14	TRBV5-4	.	CASSLLTGAYEQYF
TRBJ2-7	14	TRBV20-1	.	CSARVAGILFDQYF
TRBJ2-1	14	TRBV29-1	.	CSVGDLSSYNEQFF
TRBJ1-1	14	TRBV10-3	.	CAISSGTGTTEAFF
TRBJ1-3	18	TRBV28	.	CASRRTAYLLSSGNTIYF
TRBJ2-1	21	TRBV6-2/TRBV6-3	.	CASSTTKGGLGRFRLTREQFF
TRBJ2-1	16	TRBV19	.	CASRISQGATYNEQFF
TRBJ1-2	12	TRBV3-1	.	CASSQGYYGYTF
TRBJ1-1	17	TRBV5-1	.	CASSHGGGGQKNTEAFF
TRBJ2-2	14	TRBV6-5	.	CASSVRWNTGELFF
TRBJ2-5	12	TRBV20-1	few	CSVGGRRETQYF
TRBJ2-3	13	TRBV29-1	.	CSVDGQDGDTQYF
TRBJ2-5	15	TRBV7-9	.	CASSFSGGGQETQYF
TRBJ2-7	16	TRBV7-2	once	CASSLDSGIRSYEQYF